This T cell receptor (beta chain) was retrieved from a study of blood T cell repertoires in COVID-19 (dated by TCRdb to the early 2020s). For context, the study as a whole: Samples covering the acute and convalescent phases of COVID-19 were provided by collaborators in the United States, Italy and Spain. The prospective study material was composed of cDNA or gDNA derived from T cells, B-cell-depleted T cells, or PBMCs. Deeply sampled blood TCRbeta repertoires from subjects exposed to, actively infected with, or recovered from COVID-19 were included in the dataset. The repertoires were made available in a free public database intended to serve as a resource for research on the immune response to SARS-CoV-2. Samples were obtained from the ongoing ImmuneRACE study (first 160 participants) and from over a thousand subjects provided by 6 global collaborators. Sample metadata almost always included a de-identified subject ID, COVID-19 status, age in years and sex. Where HLA class I and class II types were available, the types were taken from metadata supplied by the sample provider, not from assay-based typing. Findings and caveats that apply to the study as a whole: The amount of clinical and demographic metadata varied by source and participant and was provided uncurated.

Details on this clone: Its antigen remains undetermined. The record has no base qualities; no much larger clone is one base away.

In the prospective study, participants were roughly 18 to 100 years old, resided in about two dozen geographic areas of the United States, and were enrolled through a virtual design. In the prospective study, cohorts were assigned on the basis of participant-reported clinical history obtained from a screening survey and a study questionnaire. A participant counted as exposed if, within 2 weeks of entering the study, that participant had been in contact with someone who had a PCR-confirmed or clinician-diagnosed COVID-19 case. Mobile phlebotomists in the prospective study collected whole blood, serum and a nasopharyngeal or oropharyngeal swab from every participant. Prospective study participants could optionally give additional blood draws and questionnaires over a roughly two-month period. Before DNA extraction, blood samples from the prospective study were shipped at room temperature or frozen.

The immunoSEQ Assay, a bias-controlled multiplex PCR, was used to amplify TCRbeta CDR3 regions from genomic DNA. As for how the authors treated the data: The number of nucleated cells in each sample was estimated from the amplification of reference gene primers within the assay. Sequence reads were collapsed and filtered to measure the absolute abundance of every unique TCRbeta CDR3 rearrangement. For each sample, productive Simpson clonality was calculated as the square root of Simpson's diversity index across productive rearrangements. TCRdb took this table from immuneACCESS and kept in-frame rearrangements with V and J called. Such tables lack part of the clones; where checked against another copy, unresolved V genes explain under half of the gap, and the rest is unexplained. V and J calls and clone size are as listed in that table; D and trimming were resolved from the DNA. The sample table lists roughly 230,000 clones, approximately 85% of them with a count of one. Together, the top ten hold 5% to 7.5% of the sample.

This sequence was found in a woman aged 45-65 years who had been exposed to COVID-19. The sequencing input was PBMCs or T cells enriched from blood (not recorded which).

The bases read TGTGCCAGCTCACCACTTCCCGGGGGATTGAACACTGAAGCTTTCTTT. Its protein product is CASSPLPGGLNTEAFF. The chain is made from TRBV18 and TRBJ1-1, with TRBD1 tentatively as D gene (5 bases match). From a lookup of the germline V gene, CDR1 and CDR2 are KGHSH and LQKENI. The CDR3 holds 16 amino acids from the cysteine to the phenylalanine. The sequence is cut down to CDR3 DNA, 48 bases in frame from base 1. V loses 1 base of germline sequence and J loses 0 bases, and the interval between the two ends is 12 bases. Extended through the reference TRBV18 and TRBJ1-1 proteins, this CDR3 yields the full variable domain: NAGVMQNPRHLVRRRGQEARLRCSPMKGHSHVYWYRQLPEEGLKFMVYLQKENIIDESGMPKERFSAEFPKEGPSILRIQQVVRGDSAAYFCASSPLPGGLNTEAFFGQGTRLTVV.